Below are 19 T cell receptor beta chains sequenced from a single sample in a study of T cells after yellow fever vaccination. Each CDR3 protein gets one entry after TCRdb re-called the 5' RACE reads with MiXCR. The sample contains about 360,000 distinct CDR3 sequences, more than 5.5% of which appear only once. Sequenced material: PBMCs, taken 5 days after the yellow fever booster vaccination. The receptors stem from a man younger than 40 who received the YFV17D yellow fever vaccine.

This clonotype was counted only a few times. This chain uses TRBV7-2 with TRBJ2-3, with D possibly called TRBD1 or TRBD2 (5 bases each). The CDR3 has 17 residues. The V end was cut by 1 base, the J end by 2 bases, with 16 bases between. The germline CDR1 and CDR2 sequences are SGHTA and FQGNSA. In DNA, the CDR3 is TGTGCCAGCAGCTTAGGGGGGTGGATAAAGAACACAGATACGCAGTATTTT. Protein: CASSLGGWIKNTDTQYF.

A few counts support this clonotype. The chain uses TRBV10-3 and TRBJ2-1; 7 bases align to TRBD2. The CDR3 totals 14 residues. CDR1 and CDR2 from the germline V gene are ENHRY and SYGVKD. V shed 7 bases and J 13 bases; nucleotides not matched to a gene: 16. The CDR3 coding sequence is TGTGCCATCAACCAGCGGGAACAGATAAGTAGTCAGTTCTTC. Translated, it gives CAINQREQISSQFF.

This clonotype was detected a few times. The V call is TRBV28, the J call TRBJ2-3; TRBD2 is a possible D gene (6 bases). Germline assignment: CDR1 MDHEN and CDR2 SYDVKM. The ends were cut back, 8 bases at V and 2 bases at J, with 11 bases in the middle. The CDR3 has 13 amino acids. The DNA of the CDR3 is TGTGCCAGCGCGGGGTCATACACAGATACGCAGTATTTT. Residues: CASAGSYTDTQYF.

This clonotype appeared many times. V gene TRBV7-2 combines with J gene TRBJ1-4, with unresolved D. The CDR3 spans 15 residues. V was clipped by 4 bases and J by 0 bases, with 9 bases between them. Germline V CDR1 and CDR2: SGHTA, FQGNSA. The CDR3 DNA is TGTGCCAGCAGCTCCGGCCTCGCAACTAATGAAAAACTGTTTTTT. Translated: CASSSGLATNEKLFF.

Worth noting for this clonotype: The final CDR3 position lacks the conserved phenylalanine or tryptophan, pointing to a likely read error. The V call is TRBV5-1, the J call TRBJ2-5; 12 nucleotides match TRBD2. The germline gives CDR1 SGHRS, CDR2 YFSETQ. CDR3 length: 15 residues. The CDR3 DNA follows: TGCGCCTGCAGCTTAACTAGCGGGGGGCAAGAGACCCAGTACTCC. It codes for CACSLTSGGQETQYS.

This rearrangement joins TRBV6-1 to TRBJ2-7; 7 nucleotides align to TRBD2. This CDR3 is built from 14 residues. V shed 6 bases, J shed 4 bases, and the junction held 9 bases outside the gene matches. Germline V gene lookup returns CDR1 MNHNS and CDR2 SASEGT. Here the CDR3 DNA reads TGTGCCAGCAGCCTCGGGGCTAGCGGATACGAGCAGTACTTC. It yields the protein CASSLGASGYEQYF.

This chain joins TRBV6-5 and TRBJ2-3; unclear D gene. Germline values: CDR1 MNHEY, CDR2 SVGAGI. There are 17 residues in the CDR3. V was shortened by 4 bases and J by 0 bases, with 17 bases between the two germline ends. This CDR3 reads CASSSYYRATSTDTQYF. The CDR3 DNA reads TGTGCCAGCAGTTCCTACTATAGGGCAACTAGCACAGATACGCAGTATTTT.

This clonotype was detected ten times or more. The J gene is TRBJ1-1, the V gene TRBV19; D gene ambiguous. Trimming left V 3 bases short and J 6 bases short, with 8 bases between. CDR1 LNHDA and CDR2 SQIVND come from the germline V gene (reference sequence). The CDR3 is 12 residues long. The CDR3 DNA reads TGTGCCAGTAGTATCTTGGGATCTGAAGCTTTCTTT. Protein sequence: CASSILGSEAFF.

This rearrangement joins TRBV20-1 to TRBJ2-6; D gene unclear. CDR1 and CDR2 (germline): DFQATT, SNEGSKA (reference sequence). Trimming took off 3 bases at V and 4 bases at J, with 1 base between the two ends. The CDR3 is made up of 11 amino acids. CDR3 bases: TGCAGTGCTAGGGGGGCCAACGTCCTGACTTTC. It encodes CSARGANVLTF.

This clonotype was detected a few times. The CDR3 region has the DNA TGTGCCAGCAGCGTAGGGGGGATCTCTGGAAACACCATATATTTT. Amino acids: CASSVGGISGNTIYF. The V call is TRBV9, the J call TRBJ1-3, with D maybe TRBD1 (5 bases). Germline values: CDR1 SGDLS, CDR2 YYNGEE. This CDR3 has 15 residues. Trimming shortened V by 0 bases and J by 0 bases, and 7 bases separated the two germline ends.

The table lists this clonotype with many counts. The rearrangement uses TRBV7-2 and TRBJ2-1; TRBD1 might be the D (5 bases). With 3 bases removed from V and 4 bases from J, the gap between germline ends came to 13 bases. CDR1 and CDR2 (germline): SGHTA, FQGNSA. This CDR3 region has 15 residues. As DNA, the CDR3 is TGTGCCAGCAGCTTCTTCAGGGTTCGGTACAATGAGCAGTTCTTC. Translating gives CASSFFRVRYNEQFF.

On this clonotype itself: Given a much more abundant clone one base away, this may be a read error. The gene calls are TRBV6-1 and TRBJ2-2; the D gene is possibly TRBD2 (6 bases). Germline CDR1 and CDR2: MNHNS and SASEGT. The CDR3 loop spans 14 amino acids. The CDR3, as DNA: TGTGTCAGCACAAGGCGGGAAGGGACCGGGGAGCTGTTTTTT. Translated: CVSTRREGTGELFF.

This clonotype has only a few counts. The chain joins TRBV20-1 to TRBJ1-2; no firm D call. Trimming stripped 4 bases from V and 8 bases from J, with 8 bases between. Germline V gives CDR1 DFQATT, CDR2 SNEGSKA (reference sequence). The CDR3 runs 10 residues. The CDR3 loop is CSAKDPGYTF. The CDR3 nucleotides are TGCAGTGCTAAGGACCCCGGCTACACCTTC.

This clonotype was seen at least ten times. This chain connects TRBV7-2 to TRBJ2-7; no reliable D call. V was trimmed by 1 base and J by 4 bases, leaving 11 bases between them. CDR3 length: 14 amino acids. Germline assignment: CDR1 SGHTA and CDR2 FQGNSA. The CDR3 DNA follows: TGTGCCAGCAGCTTAGGGTATGCGCGGTACGAGCAGTACTTC. Translating it yields CASSLGYARYEQYF.

J is TRBJ2-3 and V is TRBV7-2, with TRBD2 identical over 9 bases. The CDR3 length is 16 residues. The junction had 10 bases not matched to a gene; V was cut back by 5 bases and J by 4 bases. CDR1 is SGHTA and CDR2 is FQGNSA in the germline V gene. For the CDR3, the DNA is TGTGCCAGCAGCCCCTTTGGAGCGGGAGGTGCAGATACGCAGTATTTT. Translated: CASSPFGAGGADTQYF.

This clonotype appeared a few times. V usage is TRBV6-2 or TRBV6-3 and J usage is TRBJ2-1; either TRBD1 or TRBD2 may fit D (5 bases each). In germline, CDR1 is MNHEY, CDR2 SVGEGT. The CDR3 is 16 amino acids. Trimming removed 2 bases from V and 7 bases from J, with 18 bases in between. This chain's CDR3 is CASSYAPAAEGNEQFF. In nucleotides, the CDR3 is TGTGCCAGCAGTTACGCCCCGGCGGCTGAGGGGAATGAGCAGTTCTTC.

This clonotype has ten or more counts. CDR3 sequence: CASRSETYNEQFF. The CDR3, as DNA: TGTGCCAGCAGATCGGAAACCTACAATGAGCAGTTCTTC. This chain links TRBV5-4 with TRBJ2-1; the D is unclear. The CDR3 extends over 13 amino acids. Trimming removed 5 bases from V and 2 bases from J, with 8 bases in between. Germline V gives CDR1 SGHNT, CDR2 YYREEE (reference sequence).

The sample holds many counts of this clonotype. The genes are TRBV29-1 and TRBJ1-6; TRBD1 matches 7 bases. J lost 5 bases, V lost 4 bases, and 11 bases had no gene match. The V gene's germline CDR1 is SQVTM and CDR2 ANQGSEA. The CDR3 contains 16 residues. CDR3 loop: CSVGSSGQHNNSPLHF. The CDR3 DNA follows: TGCAGCGTTGGGTCCTCGGGACAGCATAATAATTCACCCCTCCACTTT.

The gene calls are TRBV15 and TRBJ2-6; D may be TRBD1 (5 bases). From germline, CDR1 is LNHNV and CDR2 YYDKDF (reference sequence). This CDR3 has 15 amino acids. The germline V and J ends were trimmed by 1 base and 1 base, with 5 bases remaining between them. This chain's CDR3 is CATSRAGSGANVLTF. Here the CDR3 DNA reads TGTGCCACCAGCAGAGCAGGGTCTGGGGCCAACGTCCTGACTTTC.